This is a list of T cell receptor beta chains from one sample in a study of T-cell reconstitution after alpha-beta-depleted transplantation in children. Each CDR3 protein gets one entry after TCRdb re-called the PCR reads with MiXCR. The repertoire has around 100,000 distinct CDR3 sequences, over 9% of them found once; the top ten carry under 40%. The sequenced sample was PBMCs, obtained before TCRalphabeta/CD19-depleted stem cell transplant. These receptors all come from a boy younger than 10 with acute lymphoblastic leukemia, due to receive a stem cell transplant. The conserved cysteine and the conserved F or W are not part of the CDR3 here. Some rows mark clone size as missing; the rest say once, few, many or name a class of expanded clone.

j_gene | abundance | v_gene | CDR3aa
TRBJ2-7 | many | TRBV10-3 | AISENRGAYEQY
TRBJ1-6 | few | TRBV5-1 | ASSLKGNNNSPLH
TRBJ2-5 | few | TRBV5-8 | ASSKIQGGETQY
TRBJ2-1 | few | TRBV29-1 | SVLTPNEQF
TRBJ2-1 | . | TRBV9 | ASSPGSSAYNEQF
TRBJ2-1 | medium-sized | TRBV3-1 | ASTDKFFLAGGPRQF
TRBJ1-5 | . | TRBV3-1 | ASSQDQVSQPQH
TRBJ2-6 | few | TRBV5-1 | ASKASGSGANVLT
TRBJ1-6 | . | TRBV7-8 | ASSLGPGAWTLH
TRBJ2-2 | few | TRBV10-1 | ASSSGRVDTGELF
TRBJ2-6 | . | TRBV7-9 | ASSLGTGAGANVLT
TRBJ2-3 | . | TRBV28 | AIYSRLAGGRDTQY
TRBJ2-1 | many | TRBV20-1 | SARDDSGTRNNEQF
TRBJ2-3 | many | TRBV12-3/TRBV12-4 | ASSFGLLLTDTQY
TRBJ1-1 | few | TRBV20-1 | SVETGIMNTEAF
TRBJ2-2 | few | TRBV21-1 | ASSKGSGDTGELF
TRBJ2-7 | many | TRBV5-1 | ASQGNAAAYEQY
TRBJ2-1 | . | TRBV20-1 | SGPLGSSYNEQF
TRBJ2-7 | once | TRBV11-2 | ASSLILDRADEQY
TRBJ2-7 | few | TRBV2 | ASRERGAASYEQY
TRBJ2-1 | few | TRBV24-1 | ATSDPTSYNEQF
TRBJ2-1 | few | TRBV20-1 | SASRGLDEQF
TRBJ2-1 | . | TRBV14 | ASSHTDSGGCNEQF
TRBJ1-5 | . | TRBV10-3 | AISESEHQPQH
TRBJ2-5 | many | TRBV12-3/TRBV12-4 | ASSIDHGAGEETQY
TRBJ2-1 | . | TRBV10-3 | AISASGRTSYNEQF
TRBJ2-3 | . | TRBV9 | ASSVRAGYTDTQY
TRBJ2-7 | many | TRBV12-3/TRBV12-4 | ASSLQGSTYEQY